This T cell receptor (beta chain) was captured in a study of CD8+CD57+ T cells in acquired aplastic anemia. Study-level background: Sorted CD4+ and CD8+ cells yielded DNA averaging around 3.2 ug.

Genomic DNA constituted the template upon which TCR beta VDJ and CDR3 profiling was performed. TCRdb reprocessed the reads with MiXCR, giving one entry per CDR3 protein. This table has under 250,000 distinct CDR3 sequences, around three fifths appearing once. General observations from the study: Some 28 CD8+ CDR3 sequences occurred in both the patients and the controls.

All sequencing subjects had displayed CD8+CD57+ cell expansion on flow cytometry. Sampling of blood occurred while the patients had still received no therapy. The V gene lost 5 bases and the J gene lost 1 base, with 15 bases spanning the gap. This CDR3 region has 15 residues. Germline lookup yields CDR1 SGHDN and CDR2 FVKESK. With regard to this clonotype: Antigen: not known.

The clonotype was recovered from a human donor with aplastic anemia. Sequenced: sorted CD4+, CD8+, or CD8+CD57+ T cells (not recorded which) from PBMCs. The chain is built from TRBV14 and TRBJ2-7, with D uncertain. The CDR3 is CASSVDGGGSYEQYF. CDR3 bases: TGTGCCAGCAGCGTAGACGGCGGCGGATCCTACGAGCAGTACTTC. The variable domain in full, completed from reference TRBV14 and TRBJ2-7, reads EAGVTQFPSHSVIEKGQTVTLRCDPISGHDNLYWYRRVMGKEIKFLLHFVKESKQDESGMPNNRFLAERTGGTYSTLKVQPAELEDSGVYFCASSVDGGGSYEQYFGPGTRLTVT.